This TCR beta chain was sequenced for a study of T cells after yellow fever vaccination (dated by TCRdb to between 2018 and 2021). For context, the study as a whole: Libraries from fractions with low cell numbers were prepared with the SMART-Seq v4 Ultra Low Input RNA kit. To follow T-cell clones before and after both primary and booster YFV17D yellow fever vaccination, bulk TCR alpha and beta repertoires underwent longitudinal sequencing. Two healthy male donors made up the cohort, one aged 18 to 29 years and the other aged 30 to 40 years. Blood samples were taken at several timepoints before and after primary and secondary immunization, and bulk PBMC replicates and cell subsets were isolated.

Sample treatment or condition, as interpreted from the label and publication: live attenuated yellow fever vaccine strain. At every blood-draw timepoint, two biological replicates of bulk PBMCs were collected. PBMCs were isolated from peripheral blood using a standard Ficoll-Paque protocol. TriZol was used to extract RNA from bulk PBMCs, from CD4 and CD8 fractions, and from dextramer-positive and dextramer-negative fractions. To note about this clonotype: Its antigen is still unknown. The sample holds no much larger clone one base away, and base qualities are not on file.

Synthesis of TCR cDNA relied on 5'RACE template switching, a step that introduced a universal primer site along with unique molecular identifiers. cDNA synthesis was primed from both the TCR alpha and TCR beta constant segments. Two PCR steps were used to amplify libraries, with sample barcodes and sequencing adapters being added in the second step. Sequencing of libraries was done on Illumina HiSeq 2500 (2x100 bp) or NovaSeq (2x150 bp). As for how the authors treated the data: Reads were demultiplexed and collapsed into UMI consensus sequences with MIGEC, and V(D)J alignment was performed with MiXCR. Vaccine-responding clonotypes were defined with edgeR using replicate PBMC samples, requiring FDR below 0.01 and a log2 fold change above 5 up to day 15. Bulk clonotypes were assigned CD4 or CD8 identity according to which sequenced CD4 or CD8 repertoire held them at higher abundance. Using fastp at Q25 and MiXCR, TCRdb reprocessed the public reads and kept productive beta chains. Rows with one shared CDR3 protein collapse into an entry with the most common genes and DNA. Here the V and J calls rest on TCRdb's processing, not on the authors' analysis. The sample yields hundreds of thousands of distinct CDR3 sequences; less than 20% were counted once. Together, the top ten hold around 15% of the sample.

Study-wide conclusions, independent of this receptor: The secondary T-cell response was weaker than the primary response but faster, peaking on day 5 instead of day 15. A small share of clonotypes was detected in both CD4 and CD8 compartments, with the overlap likely arising from convergent recombination. The study included only a couple of donors, which limits how far the findings can be generalized. Computational filtering was required because FACS-sorted repertoires could contain abundant contaminating clonotypes from the bulk population. Most clones expanded after primary vaccination (96% of CD4 and 80% to 90% of CD8) were re-detected after the booster, suggesting that broad memory maintenance occurred.

Trimming costs V 4 bases and J 7 bases, and their ends lie 11 bases apart. Counted from cysteine to phenylalanine, this CDR3 has 13 amino acids. The CDR3 DNA has 39 bases and is translated from base 1. The rearranged chain carries TRBV12-3 or TRBV12-4 and TRBJ2-1; the D region possibly corresponds to TRBD2 (5 bases align). Sequences were derived from PBMCs, sampled 15 days after the yellow fever booster vaccination. This clonotype was sampled from a man aged 30-40 years who received the YFV17D yellow fever vaccine. The CDR3: CASSSRSGNEQFF. The sequenced DNA is TGTGCCAGCAGTTCCAGAAGCGGTAATGAGCAGTTCTTC.